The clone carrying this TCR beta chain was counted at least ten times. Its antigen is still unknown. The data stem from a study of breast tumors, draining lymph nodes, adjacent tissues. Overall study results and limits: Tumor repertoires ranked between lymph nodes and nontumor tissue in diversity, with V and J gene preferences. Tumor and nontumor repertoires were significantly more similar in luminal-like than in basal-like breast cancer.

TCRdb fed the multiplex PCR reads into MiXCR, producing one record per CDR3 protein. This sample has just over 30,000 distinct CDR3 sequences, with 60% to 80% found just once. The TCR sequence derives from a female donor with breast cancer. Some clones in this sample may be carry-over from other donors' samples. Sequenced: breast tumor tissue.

CDR3 in amino acids: CASSFLGALGNTIYF. The CDR3 nucleotides read TGTGCCAGCAGTTTCCTGGGGGCGCTTGGAAACACCATATATTTT. The chain employs TRBV6-5 and TRBJ1-3; D might be TRBD1 (6 bases). CDR3 length: 15 residues. V shed 4 bases and J shed 3 bases, with 13 bases lying between them. Germline V CDR1 and CDR2: MNHEY, SVGAGI.